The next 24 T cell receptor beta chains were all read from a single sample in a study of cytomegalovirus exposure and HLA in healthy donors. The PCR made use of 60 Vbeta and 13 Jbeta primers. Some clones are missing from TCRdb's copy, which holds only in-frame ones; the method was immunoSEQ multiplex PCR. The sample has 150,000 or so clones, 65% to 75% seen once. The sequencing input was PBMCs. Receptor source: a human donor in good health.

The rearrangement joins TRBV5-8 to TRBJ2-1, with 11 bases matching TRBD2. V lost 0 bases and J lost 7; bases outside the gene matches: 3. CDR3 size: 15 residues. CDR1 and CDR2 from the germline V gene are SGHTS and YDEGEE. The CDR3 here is CASSLGLAGSNEQFF. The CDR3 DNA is TGTGCCAGCAGCTTGGGACTAGCGGGAAGTAATGAGCAGTTCTTC.

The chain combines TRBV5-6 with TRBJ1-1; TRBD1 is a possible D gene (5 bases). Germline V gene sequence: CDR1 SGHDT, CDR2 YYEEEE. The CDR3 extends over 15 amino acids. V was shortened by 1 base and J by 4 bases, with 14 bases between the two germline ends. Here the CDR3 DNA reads TGTGCCAGCAGCTTGCTTCAGGGTGTCGGCACTGAAGCTTTCTTT. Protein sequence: CASSLLQGVGTEAFF.

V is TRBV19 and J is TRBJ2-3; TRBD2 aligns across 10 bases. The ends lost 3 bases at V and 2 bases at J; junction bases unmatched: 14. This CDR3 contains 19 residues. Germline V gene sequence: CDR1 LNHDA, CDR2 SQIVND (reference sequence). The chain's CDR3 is CASSIRSSGGPSSTDTQYF. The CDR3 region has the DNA TGTGCCAGTAGTATCAGGAGTAGCGGGGGGCCCTCATCCACAGATACGCAGTATTTT.

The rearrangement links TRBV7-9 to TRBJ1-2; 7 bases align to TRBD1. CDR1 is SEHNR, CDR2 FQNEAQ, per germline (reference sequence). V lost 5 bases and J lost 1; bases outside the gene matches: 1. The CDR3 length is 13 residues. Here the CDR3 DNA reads TGTGCCAGCAGCCGGGACAGTAACTATGGCTACACCTTC. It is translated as CASSRDSNYGYTF.

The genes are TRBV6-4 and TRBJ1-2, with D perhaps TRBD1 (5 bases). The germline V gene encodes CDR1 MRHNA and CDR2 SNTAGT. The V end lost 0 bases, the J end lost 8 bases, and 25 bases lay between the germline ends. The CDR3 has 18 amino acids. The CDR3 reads CASSDSSQGEITSRGYTF. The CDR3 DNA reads TGTGCCAGCAGTGACTCGAGTCAGGGCGAGATAACTTCTAGAGGCTACACCTTC.

The CDR3 bases are TGTGCCAGCAGCTTGGACAGGGCGGGCGGCTACACCTTC. It yields the protein CASSLDRAGGYTF. The J gene is TRBJ1-2, the V gene TRBV7-8, with TRBD1 matching over 8 bases. The length of the CDR3 is 13 residues. Trimming took 3 bases from V and 8 from J; bases not matched to a gene: 5. CDR1 and CDR2 from the germline V gene are SGHVS and FQNEAQ. Filled out from reference TRBV7-8 and TRBJ1-2, the complete variable domain reads GAGVSQSPRYKVAKRGQDVALRCDPISGHVSLFWYQQALGQGPEFLTYFQNEAQLDKSGLPSDRFFAERPEGSVSTLKIQRTQQEDSAVYLCASSLDRAGGYTFGSGTRLTVV.

CDR3 coding DNA: TGTGCCAGCTCACCACGGGCGGACAGGGACTATAATTCACCCCTCCACTTT. Its protein product is CASSPRADRDYNSPLHF. The genes are TRBV18 and TRBJ1-6, with 8 nucleotides matching TRBD1. J was trimmed by 3 bases and V by 1 base; bases with no gene match: 5. CDR1 is KGHSH, CDR2 LQKENI, per germline. The CDR3 extends over 17 amino acids.

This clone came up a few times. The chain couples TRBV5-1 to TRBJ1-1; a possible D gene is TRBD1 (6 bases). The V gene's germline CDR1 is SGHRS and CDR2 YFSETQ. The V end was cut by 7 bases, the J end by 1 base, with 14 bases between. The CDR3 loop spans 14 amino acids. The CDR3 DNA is TGCGCCAGCGAAGAACAGGGTACGAACACTGAAGCTTTCTTT. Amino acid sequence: CASEEQGTNTEAFF.

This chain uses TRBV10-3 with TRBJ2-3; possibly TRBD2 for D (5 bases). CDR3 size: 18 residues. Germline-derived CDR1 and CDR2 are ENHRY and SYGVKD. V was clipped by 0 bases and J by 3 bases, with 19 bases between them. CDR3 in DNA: TGTGCCATCAGTGAGTCGGGCTTCTTGCGGGCTTCTACAGATACGCAGTATTTT. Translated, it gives CAISESGFLRASTDTQYF.

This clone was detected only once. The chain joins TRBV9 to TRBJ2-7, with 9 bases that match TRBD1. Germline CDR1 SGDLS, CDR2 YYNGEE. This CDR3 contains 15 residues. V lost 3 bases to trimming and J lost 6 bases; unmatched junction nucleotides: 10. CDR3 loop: CASSETGGGTGEQYF. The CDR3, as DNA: TGTGCCAGCAGCGAGACAGGGGGGGGGACCGGCGAGCAGTACTTC.

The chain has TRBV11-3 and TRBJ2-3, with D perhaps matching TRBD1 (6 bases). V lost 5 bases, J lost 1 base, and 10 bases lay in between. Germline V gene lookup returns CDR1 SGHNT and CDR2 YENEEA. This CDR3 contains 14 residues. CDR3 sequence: CASSLQGRTDTQYF. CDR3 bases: TGTGCCAGCAGCCTTCAGGGGCGCACAGATACGCAGTATTTT.

The CDR3 sequence: CASSFSRGGTDTQYF. In DNA form, the CDR3 reads TGCGCCAGCAGCTTCTCGCGGGGGGGCACAGATACGCAGTATTTT. The V call is TRBV5-1, the J call TRBJ2-3; TRBD2 agrees at 8 bases. Germline CDR1 reads SGHRS; CDR2 reads YFSETQ. With 2 bases clipped from V and 1 base from J, the junction kept 3 bases outside the gene matches. The CDR3 runs to 15 residues.

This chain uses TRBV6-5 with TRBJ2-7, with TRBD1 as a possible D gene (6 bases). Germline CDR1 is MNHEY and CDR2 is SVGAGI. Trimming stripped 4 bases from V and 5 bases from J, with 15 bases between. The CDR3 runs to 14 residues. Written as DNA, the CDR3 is TGTGCCAGCAGTTCCCCCCCCACAGGGAACGAGCAGTACTTC. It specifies CASSSPPTGNEQYF.

As DNA, the CDR3 is TGTGCCAGCAGGAAGCGGGGAGTCCAAGAGACCCAGTACTTC. Protein product: CASRKRGVQETQYF. The chain has TRBV6-4 and TRBJ2-5; 7 nucleotides line up with TRBD2. The CDR3 is 14 amino acids. The V gene end was trimmed by 6 bases and the J gene end by 1 base; junction bases not matched to a gene: 5. The germline CDR1 and CDR2 sequences are MRHNA and SNTAGT.

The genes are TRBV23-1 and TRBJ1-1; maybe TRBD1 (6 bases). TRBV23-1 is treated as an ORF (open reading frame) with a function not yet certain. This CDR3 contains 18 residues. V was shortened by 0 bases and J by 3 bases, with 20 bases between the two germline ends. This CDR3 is CASSQSRGRGYSDTEAFF. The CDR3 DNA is TGCGCCAGCAGTCAATCTCGGGGGCGGGGGTATTCGGACACTGAAGCTTTCTTT.

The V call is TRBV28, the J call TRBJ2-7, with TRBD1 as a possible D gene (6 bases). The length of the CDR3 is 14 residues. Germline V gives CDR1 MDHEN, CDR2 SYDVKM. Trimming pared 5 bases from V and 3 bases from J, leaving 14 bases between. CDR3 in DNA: TGTGCCAGCAGTCCAATCACAGGGTTCTACGAGCAGTACTTC. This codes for CASSPITGFYEQYF.

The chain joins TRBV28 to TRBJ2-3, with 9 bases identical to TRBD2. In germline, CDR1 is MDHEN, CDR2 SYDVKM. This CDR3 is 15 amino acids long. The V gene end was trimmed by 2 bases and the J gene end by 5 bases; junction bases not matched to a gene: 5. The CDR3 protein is CASSLKRGVLDTQYF. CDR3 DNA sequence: TGTGCCAGCAGTTTAAAGCGGGGGGTGCTAGATACGCAGTATTTT.

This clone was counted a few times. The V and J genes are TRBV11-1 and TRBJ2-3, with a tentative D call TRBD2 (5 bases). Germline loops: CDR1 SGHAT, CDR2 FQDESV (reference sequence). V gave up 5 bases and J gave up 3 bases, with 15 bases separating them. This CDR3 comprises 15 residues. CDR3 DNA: TGTGCCAGCAGCAATGAGTTAAGAGGGACAGATACGCAGTATTTT. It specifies CASSNELRGTDTQYF.

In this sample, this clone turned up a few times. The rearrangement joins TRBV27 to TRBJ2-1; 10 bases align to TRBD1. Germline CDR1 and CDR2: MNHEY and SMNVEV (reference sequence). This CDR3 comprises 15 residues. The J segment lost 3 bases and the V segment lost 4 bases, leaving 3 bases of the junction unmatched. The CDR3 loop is CASSYGTGDYNEQFF. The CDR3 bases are TGTGCCAGCAGTTACGGGACAGGGGACTACAATGAGCAGTTCTTC.

The DNA for the CDR3 is TGCGCCAGCAGCCAAATCATACCCAGGCAGGGGGAGGCCAAAAAACTGTTTTTT. Translated: CASSQIIPRQGEAKKLFF. This chain uses TRBV4-1 with TRBJ1-4, with 7 bases lining up with TRBD1. CDR3 size: 18 residues. Per germline, CDR1 MGHRA and CDR2 YSYEKL. V was clipped by 2 bases and J by 9 bases; unmatched bases: 18.

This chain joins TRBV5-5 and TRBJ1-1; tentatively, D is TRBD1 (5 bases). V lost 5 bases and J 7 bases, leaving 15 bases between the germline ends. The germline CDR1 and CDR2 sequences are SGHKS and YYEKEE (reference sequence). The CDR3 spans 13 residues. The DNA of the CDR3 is TGTGCCAGCAGTTACCAGGGTAAGGGTGAAGCTTTCTTT. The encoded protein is CASSYQGKGEAFF.

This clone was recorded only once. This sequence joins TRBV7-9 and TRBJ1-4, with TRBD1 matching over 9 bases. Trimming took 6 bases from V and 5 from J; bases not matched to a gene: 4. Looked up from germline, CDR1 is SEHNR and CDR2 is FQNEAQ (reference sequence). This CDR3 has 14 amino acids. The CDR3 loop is CASRRGTGNEKLFF. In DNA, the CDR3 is TGTGCCAGCAGGCGCGGGACAGGGAATGAAAAACTGTTTTTT. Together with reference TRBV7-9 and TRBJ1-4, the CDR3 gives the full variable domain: DTGVSQNPRHKITKRGQNVTFRCDPISEHNRLYWYRQTLGQGPEFLTYFQNEAQLEKSRLLSDRFSAERPKGSFSTLEIQRTEQGDSAMYLCASRRGTGNEKLFFGSGTQLSVL.

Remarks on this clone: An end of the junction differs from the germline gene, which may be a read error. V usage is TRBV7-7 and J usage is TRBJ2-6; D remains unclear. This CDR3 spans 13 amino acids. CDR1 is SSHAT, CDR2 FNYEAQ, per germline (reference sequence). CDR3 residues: CASSSSGANVLTF. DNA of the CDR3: TGTGCTAGCAGCTCTTCTGGGGCCAACGTCCTGACTTTC.

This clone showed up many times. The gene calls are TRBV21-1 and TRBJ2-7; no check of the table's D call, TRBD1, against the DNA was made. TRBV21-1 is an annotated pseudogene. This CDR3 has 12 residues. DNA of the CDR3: TGTGCCAGCAGCAGAGACAGTTCCGAGCAGTACTTC. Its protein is CASSRDSSEQYF.